The T cell receptor (beta chain) under discussion was sequenced for a study of blood T cells in healthy people across ages. The length of the CDR3 is 16 residues. V lost 3 bases to trimming and J lost 2 bases, with 15 bases between them. Germline-derived CDR1 and CDR2 are LNHDA and SQIVND (reference sequence). Sample-barcoded 5' priming and a J-beta primer mix drove a second PCR of roughly 7 to 11 cycles. TCRdb used MiXCR to reprocess the 5' RACE reads, holding one entry per CDR3 protein. The sample shows approximately 350,000 distinct CDR3 sequences, 52% of them seen only once. The source material was blood. This receptor was obtained from a man aged 55-75 years in good health. The chain is built from TRBV19 and TRBJ2-3; weak D call: TRBD1 (5 bases). CDR3 nucleotide sequence: TGTGCCAGTAGTATTTCCGCAAGGGGATTCACAGATACGCAGTATTTT. Protein product: CASSISARGFTDTQYF.